This TCR beta chain was sequenced in a study of shared clonotypes between healthy human individuals. Over several immunoSEQ plates, each subset's genomic DNA was distributed in even portions. Generated by immunoSEQ multiplex PCR, the TCRdb table keeps only in-frame clones and is missing some. The sample includes around 1.5 million clones, approximately 98% of them seen just once. The CDR3 covers 11 residues. Trimming shortened V by 4 bases and J by 5 bases, and 5 bases separated the two germline ends. Germline V CDR1 and CDR2: LNHNV, YYDKDF (reference sequence). Notes on the study in general: When naive CD4 clonotypes were compared across several donors, 4% to 5.5% were shared.

In the case of this clone: The target antigen is unknown.

The clonotype comes from a man aged 25 to 40 in good health. The V and J genes are TRBV15 and TRBJ2-5; D uncertain. Sequenced material: naive CD4+ T cells sorted from blood. Subset in this sample: CD45RA+ positively selected. In nucleotides, the CDR3 is TGTGCCACCAGCATTCTCGAGACCCAGTACTTC. As protein: CATSILETQYF.